This passage covers 11 T cell receptor beta chains from one sample sequenced in a study of T cells expressing NK-cell markers. Reanalyzing the 5' RACE reads, TCRdb keeps one entry per CDR3 protein, without DNA. Recorded for this sample: about 460,000 distinct CDR3 sequences. Sequencing input: blood T cells: a sorted CD56 or NKG2C T cell subset, CD4+ or CD8+ T cells, or bulk PBMC T cells (not recorded which). These receptors originate from a woman aged 45-65 years in good health.

This rearrangement joins TRBV29-1 to TRBJ2-2. The CDR3 consists of 13 residues. CDR1 is SQVTM, CDR2 ANQGSEA, per germline. This chain's CDR3 is CSVEGLSTGELFF.

The chain uses TRBV6-4 and TRBJ1-5; checking the TCRdb D call of TRBD1 is not possible without DNA. This CDR3 spans 14 amino acids. Germline CDR1 reads MRHNA; CDR2 reads SNTAGT. The CDR3 sequence: CASSPGSGNQPQHF.

The chain employs TRBV6-2 or TRBV6-3 and TRBJ2-5; TCRdb selects TRBD1, and the lack of DNA leaves this call unchecked. The CDR3 has 13 residues. Germline CDR1 MNHEY, CDR2 SVGEGT. The CDR3 reads CASSPGPWGTQYF.

The V gene is TRBV19, the J gene TRBJ2-5; the TRBD1 assignment by TCRdb is unverifiable without DNA. Per germline, CDR1 LNHDA and CDR2 SQIVND (reference sequence). The CDR3 sequence is 15 residues long. This CDR3 reads CASSSRDRVQETQYF.

J is TRBJ1-2 and V is TRBV10-3. From germline, CDR1 is ENHRY and CDR2 SYGVKD. The CDR3 length is 14 residues. CDR3 in amino acids: CAISVLGSNYGYTF.

The chain carries TRBV7-8 and TRBJ2-5; TCRdb's assignment of TRBD1 cannot be checked, as there is no DNA. Germline CDR1 is SGHVS and CDR2 is FQNEAQ. This CDR3 has 14 amino acids. CDR3 region: CASSLQGGLETQYF. Complete variable domain (other parts from reference TRBV7-8 and TRBJ2-5): GAGVSQSPRYKVAKRGQDVALRCDPISGHVSLFWYQQALGQGPEFLTYFQNEAQLDKSGLPSDRFFAERPEGSVSTLKIQRTQQEDSAVYLCASSLQGGLETQYFGPGTRLLVL.

V and J are TRBV20-1 and TRBJ2-7; TCRdb returns TRBD1, unconfirmable since there is no DNA. Germline values: CDR1 DFQATT, CDR2 SNEGSKA (reference sequence). This CDR3 comprises 15 residues. The CDR3 spells CSARPPGPKAYEQYF.

CDR3 in amino acids: CASLYLSGELFF. The V gene is TRBV12-3 or TRBV12-4, the J gene TRBJ2-2. The CDR3 extends over 12 amino acids.

The gene calls are TRBV4-1 and TRBJ2-1; without DNA, the TCRdb call of TRBD2 cannot be checked. CDR3 length: 16 amino acids. Germline CDR1 MGHRA, CDR2 YSYEKL. CDR3 loop: CASRPSGLAEYNEQFF.

The V gene is TRBV5-1, the J gene TRBJ2-2; TCRdb's D call of TRBD2 is untestable without DNA. The CDR3 has 18 amino acids. CDR1 and CDR2 from the germline V gene are SGHRS and YFSETQ. CDR3 protein: CASSKSGSPQLNTGELFF.

V and J are TRBV20-1 and TRBJ1-4; without DNA, the TCRdb call of TRBD1 cannot be checked. Germline loops: CDR1 DFQATT, CDR2 SNEGSKA (reference sequence). This CDR3 is 11 amino acids long. This CDR3 is CSAWTVEKLFF.